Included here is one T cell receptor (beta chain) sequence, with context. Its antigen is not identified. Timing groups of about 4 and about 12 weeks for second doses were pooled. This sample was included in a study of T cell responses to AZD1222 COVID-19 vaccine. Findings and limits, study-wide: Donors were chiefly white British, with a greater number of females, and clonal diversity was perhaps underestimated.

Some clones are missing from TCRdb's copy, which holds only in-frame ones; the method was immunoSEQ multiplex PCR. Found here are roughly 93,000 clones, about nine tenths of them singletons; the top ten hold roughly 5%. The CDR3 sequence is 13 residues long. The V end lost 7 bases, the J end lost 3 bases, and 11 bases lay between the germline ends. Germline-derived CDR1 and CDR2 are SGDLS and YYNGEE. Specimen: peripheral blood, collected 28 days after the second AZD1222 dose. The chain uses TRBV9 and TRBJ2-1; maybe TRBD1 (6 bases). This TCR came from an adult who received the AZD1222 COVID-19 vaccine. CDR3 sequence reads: CASGQTRYNEQFF. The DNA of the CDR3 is TGTGCCAGCGGACAGACCCGCTACAATGAGCAGTTCTTC.